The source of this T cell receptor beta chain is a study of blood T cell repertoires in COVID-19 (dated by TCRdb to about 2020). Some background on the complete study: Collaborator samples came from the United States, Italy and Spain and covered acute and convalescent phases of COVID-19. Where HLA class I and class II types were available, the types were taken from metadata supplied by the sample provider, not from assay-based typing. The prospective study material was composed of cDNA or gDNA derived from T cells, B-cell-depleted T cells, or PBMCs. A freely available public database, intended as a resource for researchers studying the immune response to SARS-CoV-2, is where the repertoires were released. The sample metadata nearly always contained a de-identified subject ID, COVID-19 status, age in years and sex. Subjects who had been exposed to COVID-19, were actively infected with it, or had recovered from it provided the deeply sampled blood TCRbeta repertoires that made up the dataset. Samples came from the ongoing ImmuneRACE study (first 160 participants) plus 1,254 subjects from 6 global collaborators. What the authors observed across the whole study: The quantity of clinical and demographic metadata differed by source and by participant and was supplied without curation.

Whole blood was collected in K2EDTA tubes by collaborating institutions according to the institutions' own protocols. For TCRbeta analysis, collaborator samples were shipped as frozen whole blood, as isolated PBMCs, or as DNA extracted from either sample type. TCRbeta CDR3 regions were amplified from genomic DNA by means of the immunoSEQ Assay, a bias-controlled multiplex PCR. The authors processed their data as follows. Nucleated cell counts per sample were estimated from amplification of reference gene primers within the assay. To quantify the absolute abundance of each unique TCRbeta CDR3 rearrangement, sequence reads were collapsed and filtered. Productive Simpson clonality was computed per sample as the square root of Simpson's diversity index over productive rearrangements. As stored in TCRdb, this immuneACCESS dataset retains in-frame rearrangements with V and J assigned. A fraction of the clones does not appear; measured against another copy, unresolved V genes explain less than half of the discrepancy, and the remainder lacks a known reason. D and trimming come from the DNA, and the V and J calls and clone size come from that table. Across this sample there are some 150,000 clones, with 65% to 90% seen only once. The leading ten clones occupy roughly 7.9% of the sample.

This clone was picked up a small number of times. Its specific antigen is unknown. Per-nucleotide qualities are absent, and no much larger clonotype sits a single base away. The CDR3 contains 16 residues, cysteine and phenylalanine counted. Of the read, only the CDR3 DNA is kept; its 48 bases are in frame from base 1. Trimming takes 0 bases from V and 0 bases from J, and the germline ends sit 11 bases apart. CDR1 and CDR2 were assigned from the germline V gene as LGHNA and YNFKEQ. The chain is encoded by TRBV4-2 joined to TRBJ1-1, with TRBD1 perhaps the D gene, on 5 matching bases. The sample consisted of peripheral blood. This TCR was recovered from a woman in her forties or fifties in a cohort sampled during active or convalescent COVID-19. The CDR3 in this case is CASSQDGDSLNTEAFF. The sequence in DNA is TGTGCCAGCAGCCAAGATGGGGACTCGTTGAACACTGAAGCTTTCTTT.